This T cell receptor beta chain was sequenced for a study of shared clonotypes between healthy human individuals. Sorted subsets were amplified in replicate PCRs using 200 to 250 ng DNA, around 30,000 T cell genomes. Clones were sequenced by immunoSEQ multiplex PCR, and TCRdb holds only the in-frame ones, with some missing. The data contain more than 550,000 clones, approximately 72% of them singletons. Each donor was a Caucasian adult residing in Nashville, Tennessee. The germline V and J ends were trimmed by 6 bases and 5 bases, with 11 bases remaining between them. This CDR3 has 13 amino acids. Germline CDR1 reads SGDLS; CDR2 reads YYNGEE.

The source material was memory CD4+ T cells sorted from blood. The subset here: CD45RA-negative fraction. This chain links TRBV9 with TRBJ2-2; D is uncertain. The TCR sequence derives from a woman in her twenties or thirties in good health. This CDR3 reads CASTQYVTGELFF. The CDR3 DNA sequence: TGTGCCAGCACCCAGTATGTGACCGGGGAGCTGTTTTTT. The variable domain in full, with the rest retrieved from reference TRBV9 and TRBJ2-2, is DSGVTQTPKHLITATGQRVTLRCSPRSGDLSVYWYQQSLDQGLQFLIQYYNGEERAKGNILERFSAQQFPDLHSELNLSSLELGDSALYFCASTQYVTGELFFGEGSRLTVL.